The clone carrying this T cell receptor (beta chain) was recorded at least ten times. Its specificity is unknown. Duration under 3 months, a NOSPECS grade of at least 4, and a Clinical Activity Score of at least 3 characterized the ophthalmopathy patients. Diagnostic assessment was based on clinical symptoms, serum thyroxine and TRAb, thyroid ultrasound and orbital computed tomography. The sample belongs to a study of T cells in Graves' hyperthyroidism and ophthalmopathy. Across the whole study: At the time of initial diagnosis and before any treatment, peripheral blood was collected.

What was amplified from RNA transcripts were TCR beta CDR3 regions. During a first-round RT-PCR of the TCR CDR3, the HTBI primer set was used. TCRdb redid the calling of the multiplex PCR reads with MiXCR, one entry per CDR3 protein. Found here are roughly 520,000 distinct CDR3 sequences, roughly a quarter of them singletons; the top ten hold 11%. Trimming pared 6 bases from V and 0 bases from J, leaving 9 bases between. The germline CDR1 and CDR2 sequences are DFQATT and SNEGSKA (reference sequence). The CDR3 is made up of 12 amino acids. Study-wide points: Most thyroid clonotypes expanded above 0.001 were also detected in blood.

The J gene is TRBJ2-7, the V gene TRBV20-1, with D hard to call. The sequenced sample was blood. The clonotype comes from a woman in her twenties or thirties with Graves' ophthalmopathy. The CDR3 nucleotides are TGCAGTGCCGGTACAGACTCCTACGAGCAGTACTTC. This sequence encodes CSAGTDSYEQYF.